This TCR beta chain stems from a study of control samples from healthy donors and cancer patients. Here immunoSEQ multiplex PCR was the method, and the copy in TCRdb shows in-frame clones only, minus some. The repertoire consists of approximately 90,000 clones, with roughly 90% occurring once and the leading ten covering approximately 15%. Sample: blood. The TCR sequence derives from a woman aged 70-85 years in good health.

The CDR3: CAITPLPLDSRSGNTIYF. The CDR3 region has the DNA TGTGCCATCACCCCCCTCCCACTCGACAGCCGCTCTGGAAACACCATATATTTT. The rearrangement links TRBV10-3 to TRBJ1-3; D possibly corresponds to TRBD1 (5 bases). The germline V gene has CDR1 ENHRY and CDR2 SYGVKD. The length of the CDR3 is 18 residues. Between the trimmed V and J ends, which lost 7 bases and 0 bases, there was a span of 22 bases.